These T cell receptor beta chains were read from a single sample in a study of cytomegalovirus exposure and HLA in healthy donors. Assay used: immunoSEQ multiplex PCR; TCRdb lists only in-frame clones, some missing. This sample carries 130,000 to 150,000 clones, just over 90% of them seen once, and the ten largest clones take around 0.7%. The sample taken for sequencing was PBMCs. Every receptor here comes from a young man in good health and CMV-seronegative. Both conserved end residues are part of each CDR3. The order of the fields is V gene, J gene, D gene, clone size, CDR3 protein, CDR3 DNA. D genes are given only for firm matches. A row's size may be missing; if present it is once, few, many or a size class.

TRBV10-3	TRBJ2-1	.	.	CAISKGQPGSSYNEQFF	TGTGCCATCAGCAAGGGACAGCCCGGGAGCTCCTACAATGAGCAGTTCTTC
TRBV30	TRBJ2-5	.	.	CAWSVPRGYQETQYF	TGTGCCTGGAGTGTACCACGGGGGTACCAAGAGACCCAGTACTTC
TRBV19	TRBJ2-5	.	once	CASRDWQETQYF	TGTGCCAGTAGGGACTGGCAAGAGACCCAGTACTTC
TRBV5-6	TRBJ1-4	.	.	CASRRRGGTNEKLFF	TGTGCCAGCAGACGTAGGGGAGGAACTAATGAAAAACTGTTTTTT
TRBV7-2	TRBJ2-5	TRBD1	.	CASSVDRGQETQYF	TGTGCCAGCAGCGTTGACAGGGGCCAAGAGACCCAGTACTTC
TRBV5-1	TRBJ1-1	.	.	CASSPPRGNTEAFF	TGCGCCAGCAGCCCCCCAAGGGGGAACACTGAAGCTTTCTTT
TRBV2	TRBJ1-4	.	.	CASSTDRSGLEKLFF	TGTGCCAGCAGCACTGACAGGAGCGGTTTGGAAAAACTGTTTTTT
TRBV2	TRBJ1-4	TRBD1	.	CASRTGEANEKLFF	TGTGCCAGCAGGACAGGGGAAGCTAATGAAAAACTGTTTTTT
TRBV9	TRBJ1-5	.	.	CASSVDQVGPQHF	TGTGCCAGCAGCGTAGATCAGGTTGGACCCCAGCATTTT
TRBV7-9	TRBJ2-3	TRBD2	.	CASSFSSGSDTQYF	TGTGCCAGCAGCTTTTCTAGCGGGTCAGATACGCAGTATTTT
TRBV4-3	TRBJ1-4	.	.	CASSQDQSRGYEKLFF	TGCGCCAGCAGCCAAGATCAGTCTAGGGGGTATGAAAAACTGTTTTTT
TRBV6-1	TRBJ2-7	.	.	CASRPSGGEFEQYF	TGTGCCAGCCGCCCCTCCGGGGGTGAGTTCGAGCAGTACTTC
TRBV18	TRBJ2-2	.	.	CASSPPRTVIGELFF	TGTGCCAGCTCACCACCGAGGACTGTCATCGGGGAGCTGTTTTTT
TRBV19	TRBJ1-4	TRBD1	once	CASSGTGEREKLFF	TGTGCCAGTAGTGGAACAGGGGAGAGGGAAAAACTGTTTTTT
TRBV5-1	TRBJ2-5	TRBD1	.	CASSLEGQLQETQYF	TGCGCCAGCAGCTTGGAGGGACAGCTCCAAGAGACCCAGTACTTC
TRBV4-1	TRBJ2-3	TRBD2	.	CASSWLAGGRVGDTQYF	TGCGCCAGCAGCTGGCTAGCGGGGGGGCGAGTCGGAGATACGCAGTATTTT
TRBV4-1	TRBJ2-2	TRBD2	.	CASSLFGGRGTGELFF	TGCGCCAGCAGCCTCTTTGGCGGGAGAGGTACCGGGGAGCTGTTTTTT
TRBV29-1	TRBJ2-1	.	.	CSVGSSVQVYNEQFF	TGCAGCGTTGGTTCGTCGGTACAGGTATACAATGAGCAGTTCTTC
TRBV30	TRBJ1-5	.	.	CAWSPIGRGRVDQPQHF	TGTGCCTGGAGTCCCATAGGAAGGGGCAGGGTGGATCAGCCCCAGCATTTT
TRBV9	TRBJ1-5	TRBD1	.	CASSGQGSQPQHF	TGTGCCAGCAGCGGACAGGGAAGTCAGCCCCAGCATTTT
TRBV6-5	TRBJ1-1	TRBD1	.	CASSRTGDKGTEAFF	TGTGCCAGCAGCAGGACAGGGGATAAGGGCACTGAAGCTTTCTTT
TRBV27	TRBJ2-1	TRBD2	once	CASRLERGYNEQFF	TGTGCCAGCAGACTTGAGCGGGGCTACAATGAGCAGTTCTTC